This T cell receptor (beta chain) was sequenced during a study of regulatory T cells in long-lasting Graves disease. The J segment lost 4 bases and the V segment lost 3 bases, leaving 11 bases of the junction unmatched. Germline V CDR1 and CDR2: SGHKS, YYEKEE (reference sequence). This CDR3 comprises 17 residues. Overall study findings and caveats: A reduction in accuracy may have resulted from the small sample size. Only peripheral blood was studied, not thyroid tissue. TRBV28, TRBJ1-2 and TRBJ2-5 were favored in persistent disease.

This clonotype has a count of ten or more. The antigen is not known. Specified time point: newly diagnosed GD, antithyroid drugs for less than 3 months. The TCR library was made from RNA extracted from PBMCs. EDTA tubes received nine milliliters of drawn peripheral blood. Construction of TCR beta libraries relied on iRepertoire HTBI primers and on Arm-PCR targeting CDR3 regions. TCRdb re-derived calls from the multiplex PCR reads in MiXCR, one entry per CDR3 protein. The repertoire includes approximately 400,000 distinct CDR3 sequences, 15% to 17% of them detected once, and about 24% sits in the top ten.

This clonotype originated in a female donor with Graves disease. The sample in question was peripheral blood mononuclear cells (PBMCs), obtained at new diagnosis, from a patient treated with antithyroid drugs. This chain uses TRBV5-5 with TRBJ2-1; 9 bases fit TRBD2. The DNA for the CDR3 is TGTGCCAGCAGCTCCCATCCTTTGCGGGAGGGGTACAATGAGCAGTTCTTC. Residues: CASSSHPLREGYNEQFF.